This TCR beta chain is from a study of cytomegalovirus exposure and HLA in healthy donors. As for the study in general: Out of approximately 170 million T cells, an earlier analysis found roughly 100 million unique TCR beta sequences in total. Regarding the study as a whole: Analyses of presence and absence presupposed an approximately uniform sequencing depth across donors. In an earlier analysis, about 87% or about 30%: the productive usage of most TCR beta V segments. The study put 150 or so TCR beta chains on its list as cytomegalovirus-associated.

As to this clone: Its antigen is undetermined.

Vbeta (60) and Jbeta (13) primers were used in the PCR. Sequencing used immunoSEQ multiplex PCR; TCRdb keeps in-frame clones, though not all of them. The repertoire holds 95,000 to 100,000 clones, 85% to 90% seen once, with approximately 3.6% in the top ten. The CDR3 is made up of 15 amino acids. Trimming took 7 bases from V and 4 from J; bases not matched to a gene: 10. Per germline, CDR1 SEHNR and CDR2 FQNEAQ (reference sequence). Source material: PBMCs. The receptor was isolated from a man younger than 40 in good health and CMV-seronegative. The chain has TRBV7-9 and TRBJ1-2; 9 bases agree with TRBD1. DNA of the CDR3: TGTGCCAGCACCCTTACAGGGGGCGGGGGCTATGGCTACACCTTC. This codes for CASTLTGGGGYGYTF. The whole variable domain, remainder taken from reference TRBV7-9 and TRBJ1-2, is DTGVSQNPRHKITKRGQNVTFRCDPISEHNRLYWYRQTLGQGPEFLTYFQNEAQLEKSRLLSDRFSAERPKGSFSTLEIQRTEQGDSAMYLCASTLTGGGGYGYTFGSGTRLTVV.